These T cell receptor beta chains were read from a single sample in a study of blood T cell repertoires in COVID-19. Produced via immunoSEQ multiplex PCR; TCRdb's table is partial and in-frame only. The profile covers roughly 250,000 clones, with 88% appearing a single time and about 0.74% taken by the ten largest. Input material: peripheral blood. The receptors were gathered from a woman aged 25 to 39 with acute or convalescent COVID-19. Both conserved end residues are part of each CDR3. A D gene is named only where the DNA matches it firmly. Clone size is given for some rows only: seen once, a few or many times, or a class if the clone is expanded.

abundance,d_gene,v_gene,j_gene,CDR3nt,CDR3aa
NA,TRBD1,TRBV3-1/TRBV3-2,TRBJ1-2,TGTGCCAGCAGCCAGACAGGGTTTAACTATGGCTACACCTTC,CASSQTGFNYGYTF
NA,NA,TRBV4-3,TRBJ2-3,TGCGCCAGCAGCCAAGGCGGGAATACGCAGTATTTT,CASSQGGNTQYF
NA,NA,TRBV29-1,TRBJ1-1,TGCAGCGTAGGGCGGTCAGGGCTGAACACTGAAGCTTTCTTT,CSVGRSGLNTEAFF
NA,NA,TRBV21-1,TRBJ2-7,TGTGCCAGCAGCAAAGGGCCTAGCGGGAGGACCCAAAGCTCCTACGAGCAGTACTTC,CASSKGPSGRTQSSYEQYF
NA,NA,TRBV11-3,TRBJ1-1,TGTGCCAGCAGCGAGACTGCTGTTGAAGCTTTCTTT,CASSETAVEAFF
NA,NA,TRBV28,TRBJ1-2,TGTGCCAGCAGCCTCAACAGGGTTGGAGGCTACACCTTC,CASSLNRVGGYTF
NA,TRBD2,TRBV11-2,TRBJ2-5,TGTGCCAGCAGCTTAGGAGGACTAGCGGGAGTCTCGGAGACCCAGTACTTC,CASSLGGLAGVSETQYF
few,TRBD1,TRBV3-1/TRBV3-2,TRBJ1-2,TGTGCCAGCAGCCCCGGGACAGCCCGCTATGGCTACACCTTC,CASSPGTARYGYTF
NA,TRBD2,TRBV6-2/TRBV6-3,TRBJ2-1,TGTGCCAGCAGTTACGTACTAGCGGGAGGCAGGGTCTACAATGAGCAGTTCTTC,CASSYVLAGGRVYNEQFF
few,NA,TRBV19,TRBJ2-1,TGTGCCAGTAGTGCAACTAGTTCCTACAATGAGCAGTTCTTC,CASSATSSYNEQFF
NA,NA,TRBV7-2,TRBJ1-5,TGTGCCAGCAGCTTAGACTATCAGCCCCAGCATTTT,CASSLDYQPQHF
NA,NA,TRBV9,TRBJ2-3,TGTGCCAGCAGCGTAGTAAGCAGGCGACTAGACCCCTCTTTCACAGATACGCAGTATTTT,CASSVVSRRLDPSFTDTQYF
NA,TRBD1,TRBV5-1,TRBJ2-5,TGCGCCAGCAGAACAGGGGGGCAAGAGACCCAGTACTTC,CASRTGGQETQYF
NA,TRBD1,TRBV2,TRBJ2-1,TGTGCCAGCAGTGAGGCGAGGCAAAAGACAGGGCGGAATGAGCAGTTCTTC,CASSEARQKTGRNEQFF
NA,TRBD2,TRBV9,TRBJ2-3,TGTGCCAGCAGCGGGTGGGCTAGCGGGAGTCCAGATACGCAGTATTTT,CASSGWASGSPDTQYF
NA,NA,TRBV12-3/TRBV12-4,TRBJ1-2,TGTGCCAGCAGTGCCAACCGGGATTTCCCCTACACCTTC,CASSANRDFPYTF
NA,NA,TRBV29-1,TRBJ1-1,TGCAGCGTTCCCGCGGGGTTGTCTGAAGCTTTCTTT,CSVPAGLSEAFF
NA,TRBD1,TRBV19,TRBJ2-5,TGTGCCAGTAGTATAGGGGACAGGGGATGGGAGACCCAGTACTTC,CASSIGDRGWETQYF
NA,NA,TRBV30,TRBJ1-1,TGTGCCTGGAGTGTTGGGGCCAGCACTGAAGCTTTCTTT,CAWSVGASTEAFF
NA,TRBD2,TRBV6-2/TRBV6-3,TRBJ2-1,TGTGCCAGCAGTACCTGGACTAGCGGGACAAATGAGCAGTTCTTC,CASSTWTSGTNEQFF
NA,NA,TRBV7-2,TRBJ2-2,TGTGCCAGCAGGTGGATCCCGGGGGACACCGGGGAGCTGTTTTTT,CASRWIPGDTGELFF
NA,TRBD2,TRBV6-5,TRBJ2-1,TGTGCCAGCAGTTACCTCGGGAGGGGGGCCTACAATGAGCAGTTCTTC,CASSYLGRGAYNEQFF
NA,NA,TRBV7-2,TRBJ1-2,TGTGCCAGCGAAGGGACTGGCTATGGCTACACCTTC,CASEGTGYGYTF
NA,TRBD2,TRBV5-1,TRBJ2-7,TGCGCCAGCAGCCAGGGGACTAGCGGTTACTACGAGCAGTACTTC,CASSQGTSGYYEQYF
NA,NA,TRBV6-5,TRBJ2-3,TGTGCCAGCAGTTACGTCGGTGCAGATACGCAGTATTTT,CASSYVGADTQYF
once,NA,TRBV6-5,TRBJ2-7,TGTGCCAGCAGTTACTTCCAGGGGAGCTCCTACGAGCAGTACTTC,CASSYFQGSSYEQYF
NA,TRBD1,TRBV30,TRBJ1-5,TGTGCCTGGAGTGCAGGGGGTTTTGTATTTCAGCCCCAGCATTTT,CAWSAGGFVFQPQHF
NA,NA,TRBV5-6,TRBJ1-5,TGTGCCAGCAGCTTGGGGGGAGTGTGGAATCAGCCCCAGCATTTT,CASSLGGVWNQPQHF
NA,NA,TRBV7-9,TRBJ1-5,TGTGCCAGCCAGATTTCTGGTCAGCCCCAGCATTTT,CASQISGQPQHF
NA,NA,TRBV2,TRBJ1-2,TGTGCCAGCTCTAGGGGGACACCCTATGGCTACACCTTC,CASSRGTPYGYTF
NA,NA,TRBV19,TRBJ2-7,TGTGCCAGTAGTAACCTAGCCGGGAGAGGCTACGAGCAGTACTTC,CASSNLAGRGYEQYF
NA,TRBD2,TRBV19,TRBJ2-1,TGTGCCAGTAGTGCCTCGGGGGGGGGCTACAATGAGCGGTTCTTC,CASSASGGGYNERFF